Below, one TCR beta chain is given with its context. Its antigen is as yet unknown. This record comes from a study of T cells in localized non-small cell lung cancer. Germline-derived CDR1 and CDR2 are MDHEN and SYDVKM. J was trimmed by 8 bases and V by 6 bases; bases with no gene match: 3. The CDR3 totals 12 residues. Study-level findings and limits: It was uninvolved adjacent lung that showed the highest T cell clonality, exceeding tumor.

The repertoire was sequenced with immunoSEQ multiplex PCR; TCRdb's copy has only in-frame clones and lacks some. The table lists tens of thousands of clones, roughly 83% of them singletons. The chain links TRBV28 to TRBJ2-1, with 8 bases lining up with TRBD1. This sequence was found in a man aged 40 to 69 with stage II lung adenocarcinoma. The sample was PBMCs, taken before any cancer treatment. CDR3 loop: CASRTTGDEQFF. In nucleotides, the CDR3 is TGTGCCAGCAGGACGACAGGGGATGAGCAGTTCTTC.